These T cell receptor beta chains were read from a single sample in a study of shared clonotypes between healthy human individuals. TCRdb's table, derived via immunoSEQ multiplex PCR, lists solely in-frame clones and lacks some. The sample contains fewer than 550,000 clones, 75% to 80% of which appear only once. Material: PBMCs. The receptor set was obtained from a woman aged 40 to 55 in good health. Some clones in this sample may be carry-over from other donors' samples. Both conserved end residues are part of each CDR3. Each record gives: clone size, V gene, D gene, J gene, CDR3 DNA, CDR3 protein. D genes are given only for firm matches. A row's size may be missing; if present it is once, few, many or a size class.

>NA|TRBV7-2|NA|TRBJ2-7
TGTGCCAGCAGCTCCGACTGGAGCTCCTACGAGCAGTACTTC
CASSSDWSSYEQYF
>NA|TRBV16|TRBD2|TRBJ2-7
TGTGCCAGCAGCCAAACTAGCGGGGCGTACTACGAGCAGTACTTC
CASSQTSGAYYEQYF
>NA|TRBV28|NA|TRBJ2-5
TGTGCCAGCAGTCCGTGGGACGGGAAAGAGACCCAGTACTTC
CASSPWDGKETQYF
>NA|TRBV10-3|NA|TRBJ1-4
TGTGCCATCAGTGAGTCGATGGTCGGAAAACTGTTTTTT
CAISESMVGKLFF
>NA|TRBV7-9|TRBD1|TRBJ2-7
TGTGCCAGCAGCCAAGACAGGGGGACATACGAGCAGTACTTC
CASSQDRGTYEQYF
>once|TRBV7-8|TRBD2|TRBJ2-5
TGTGCCAGCAGCCCTCCTCCGGGACTAGCGGGAGAGACCCAGTACTTC
CASSPPPGLAGETQYF
>NA|TRBV29-1|NA|TRBJ2-3
TGCAGCGTTACCAGGGATTTGGATACGCAGTATTTT
CSVTRDLDTQYF
>NA|TRBV6-1|NA|TRBJ1-5
TGTGCCAGCAGTGAGGCGAAGGTCAGCAATCAGCCCCAGCATTTT
CASSEAKVSNQPQHF
>NA|TRBV18|NA|TRBJ2-3
TGTGCCAGCTCTCCCACCACCCTATCAGATACGCAGTATTTT
CASSPTTLSDTQYF
>NA|TRBV27|TRBD2|TRBJ2-7
TGTGCCAGCAGTCAGACTAGCGGGGCCCTGGGCGAGCAGTACTTC
CASSQTSGALGEQYF
>NA|TRBV10-3|TRBD2|TRBJ2-7
TGTGCCATCGGGCTAGCGGGAGCTTCGAACTACGAGCAGTACTTC
CAIGLAGASNYEQYF
>NA|TRBV5-8|NA|TRBJ2-3
TGTGCCAGCAGCTTGGCCGAGGGGCCCACAGATACGCAGTATTTT
CASSLAEGPTDTQYF
>NA|TRBV14|NA|TRBJ2-1
TGTGCCAGCAGCCAAGCTCAGGAGGTCTCCTACAATGAGCAGTTCTTC
CASSQAQEVSYNEQFF
>NA|TRBV7-9|NA|TRBJ2-1
TGTGCCAGCAGCTTAAGGGACCAACCATACAATGAGCAGTTCTTC
CASSLRDQPYNEQFF
>NA|TRBV28|NA|TRBJ2-7
TGTGCCAGCAGCCCCACCGGGGAGATCTACGAGCAGTACTTC
CASSPTGEIYEQYF
>NA|TRBV4-1|TRBD1|TRBJ1-1
TGCGCCAGCAGCCTTCAGGGACAGGGGGTGGATGAAGCTTTCTTT
CASSLQGQGVDEAFF
>once|TRBV5-1|TRBD1|TRBJ2-3
TGCGCCAGCAGCTTGGGGGACAGGGGTTTCGCAGATACGCAGTATTTT
CASSLGDRGFADTQYF
>NA|TRBV28|NA|TRBJ2-7
TGTGCCAGCAGTACCCCCAGGAGACGTCCCTACGAGCAGTACTTC
CASSTPRRRPYEQYF
>few|TRBV19|NA|TRBJ2-1
TGTGCCAGTAGTATAGCGGGACCCTACAATGAGCAGTTCTTC
CASSIAGPYNEQFF
>NA|TRBV5-4|TRBD1|TRBJ1-2
TGTGCCAGCAGCACTCAACGGACAGGTGGAGGCTACACCTTC
CASSTQRTGGGYTF
>NA|TRBV6-1|TRBD2|TRBJ2-1
TGTGCCAGCAGTGAGTTAGCGGGACCCTACAATGAGCAGTTCTTC
CASSELAGPYNEQFF
>NA|TRBV15|NA|TRBJ2-4
TGTGCCACCAGCCCTAGGATCGGCCAAAACATTCAGTACTTC
CATSPRIGQNIQYF
>NA|TRBV4-1|NA|TRBJ2-3
TGCGCCAGCAGCCAAGATGGAGCCAGGAACACAGATACGCAGTATTTT
CASSQDGARNTDTQYF
>NA|TRBV19|NA|TRBJ2-7
TGTGCCAGTAGTAGCCTCCTCGGGAGTCCTAACTACGAGCAGTACTTC
CASSSLLGSPNYEQYF
>NA|TRBV7-9|TRBD2|TRBJ2-2
TGTGCCAGCAGCCGAGCGGGAGGGCCGAGCACCGGGGAGCTGTTTTTT
CASSRAGGPSTGELFF
>NA|TRBV7-2|NA|TRBJ2-1
TGTGCCAGCAGCACCGCGGATGAGCAGTTCTTC
CASSTADEQFF
>NA|TRBV5-3|NA|TRBJ2-3
TGTGCCAGAAGCCCTTTTTTGAGGGGGAGGGCCCGAGATACGCAGTATTTT
CARSPFLRGRARDTQYF
>NA|TRBV10-3|TRBD1|TRBJ1-1
TGTGCCATCAGTAGGGACAGGGGGCCGGTTAAGAACACTGAAGCTTTCTTT
CAISRDRGPVKNTEAFF
>NA|TRBV10-1|NA|TRBJ2-1
TGCGCCAGCAGCGACTATAATGAGCAGTTCTTC
CASSDYNEQFF
>NA|TRBV4-1|NA|TRBJ1-2
TGCGCCAGCAGCCAAGGCGCCGCCTATGGCTACACCTTC
CASSQGAAYGYTF
>few|TRBV7-2|TRBD1|TRBJ1-5
TGTGCCAGCAGCCCAGACTGGCAGGGGGGTTTACGGCCCCAGCATTTT
CASSPDWQGGLRPQHF
>NA|TRBV27|NA|TRBJ2-3
TGTGCCAGCAGTTTAGATCGCACAGATACGCAGTATTTT
CASSLDRTDTQYF
>NA|TRBV28|NA|TRBJ1-2
TGTGCCAGCGCTCAAACTTCTAACTATGGCTACACCTTC
CASAQTSNYGYTF
>NA|TRBV15|TRBD2|TRBJ2-2
TGTGCCACCAGCAGAGGGCTAGCGGTTTCCGTGATTGTGACACCCGGGGAGCTGTTTTTT
CATSRGLAVSVIVTPGELFF
>NA|TRBV9|TRBD2|TRBJ2-1
TGTGCCAGCAGCGGAGCGGGATCCTACAATGAGCAGTTCTTC
CASSGAGSYNEQFF
>NA|TRBV11-2|NA|TRBJ2-1
TGTGCCAGCAGCTTATTAGTGGGAGGAGGTTGGAATGAGCAGTTCTTC
CASSLLVGGGWNEQFF
>NA|TRBV5-4|TRBD2|TRBJ2-4
TGTGCCAGCAGCCCGGGACTAGCGGTGGCGGAAAACATTCAGTACTTC
CASSPGLAVAENIQYF
>NA|TRBV27|TRBD2|TRBJ2-7
TGTGCCAGCAGTTCCCTCCCGGGACTAGCGGGAAGTTTGCACTACGAGCAGTACTTC
CASSSLPGLAGSLHYEQYF
>few|TRBV28|TRBD2|TRBJ2-7
TGTGCCAGCAGTCTACCGTTGGGGCGGGAGGGAGCCTACGAGCAGTACTTC
CASSLPLGREGAYEQYF
>NA|TRBV27|TRBD2|TRBJ2-3
TGTGCCAGCAGGACTAGCGGGAGGACTAGCACAGATACGCAGTATTTT
CASRTSGRTSTDTQYF
>NA|TRBV7-2|TRBD2|TRBJ2-2
TGTGCCAGCAGCTCAACTAGCGGGAGTGGCGGGGAGCTGTTTTTT
CASSSTSGSGGELFF
>NA|TRBV7-7|NA|TRBJ2-5
TGTGCTAGCACCCCCATTGGAGGGACCCAGTACTTC
CASTPIGGTQYF
>NA|TRBV28|TRBD1|TRBJ1-3
TGTGCCAGCAGTACAGGGGACGGTGGAAACACCATATATTTT
CASSTGDGGNTIYF
>NA|TRBV18|TRBD2|TRBJ2-7
TGTGCCAGCTCACCAGCATGGGGCGGGAGCCGTCACGAGCAGTACTTC
CASSPAWGGSRHEQYF
>NA|TRBV6-1|NA|TRBJ1-1
TGTGCCAGCAGTTACGAGGGTTCGGCTTTCTTT
CASSYEGSAFF
>NA|TRBV7-2|TRBD1|TRBJ2-2
TGTGCCAGCAGCTACAGGGGTGGAACCGGGGAGCTGTTTTTT
CASSYRGGTGELFF
>NA|TRBV19|NA|TRBJ2-7
TGTGCCAGTAGTATATTGGCAGGGAATCCCTACGAGCAGTACTTC
CASSILAGNPYEQYF
>NA|TRBV19|NA|TRBJ1-3
TGTGCCAGTAGTTCCCGGGGCAGTCGACTCTCTGGAAACACCATATATTTT
CASSSRGSRLSGNTIYF
>NA|TRBV7-2|NA|TRBJ1-2
TGTGCCAGCAGCTTAGAGGGCAGTAGGTACTATGGCTACACCTTC
CASSLEGSRYYGYTF